A selection of T cell receptor beta chains follows, all from one sample in a study of T-cell reconstitution after alpha-beta-depleted transplantation in children. One entry per CDR3 protein results from TCRdb running MiXCR on the PCR reads. The table includes 600,000 or so distinct CDR3 sequences, about 21% detected once. Sequenced here: PBMCs, mostly from graft donor cells, sampled 360 days after TCRalphabeta/CD19-depleted stem cell transplant. These receptors all come from a boy younger than two who had a stem cell transplant for acute myeloid leukemia, so the T cells may come from the graft donor. Both conserved end residues are part of each CDR3. The order of the fields is CDR3 length, J gene, D gene, clone size, V gene, CDR3 protein. The D gene is left open where the match is weak. Clone size is not always given. Where it is, it says once, few, many or a class for expanded clones.

CDR3 length: 14
J gene: TRBJ2-2
D gene: -
clone size: -
V gene: TRBV3-1
CDR3 protein: CASSQVVITGELFF

CDR3 length: 15
J gene: TRBJ2-3
D gene: -
clone size: few
V gene: TRBV12-3/TRBV12-4
CDR3 protein: CASSLGISPPDTQYF

CDR3 length: 13
J gene: TRBJ2-6
D gene: -
clone size: many
V gene: TRBV20-1
CDR3 protein: CSARGFGANVLTF

CDR3 length: 14
J gene: TRBJ2-7
D gene: -
clone size: -
V gene: TRBV6-2/TRBV6-3
CDR3 protein: CASSPGPPGYEQYF

CDR3 length: 14
J gene: TRBJ2-1
D gene: TRBD2
clone size: many
V gene: TRBV9
CDR3 protein: CATSGGPGRGEQFF

CDR3 length: 13
J gene: TRBJ1-1
D gene: -
clone size: few
V gene: TRBV6-5
CDR3 protein: CASISSGGTEAFF

CDR3 length: 14
J gene: TRBJ2-1
D gene: -
clone size: few
V gene: TRBV20-1
CDR3 protein: CSAPELMPYNEQFF

CDR3 length: 16
J gene: TRBJ2-1
D gene: -
clone size: many
V gene: TRBV7-8
CDR3 protein: CASSLAVTVTYNEQFF

CDR3 length: 16
J gene: TRBJ1-4
D gene: TRBD1
clone size: -
V gene: TRBV12-3/TRBV12-4
CDR3 protein: CASSSDRPTTNEKLFF

CDR3 length: 13
J gene: TRBJ2-3
D gene: -
clone size: -
V gene: TRBV21-1
CDR3 protein: CASLGHFGDTQYF

CDR3 length: 13
J gene: TRBJ1-1
D gene: TRBD1
clone size: -
V gene: TRBV7-2
CDR3 protein: CAIRGRGFTEAFF

CDR3 length: 18
J gene: TRBJ1-1
D gene: TRBD1
clone size: few
V gene: TRBV19
CDR3 protein: CASSIDVATGQTNTEAFF

CDR3 length: 13
J gene: TRBJ1-4
D gene: -
clone size: -
V gene: TRBV20-1
CDR3 protein: CSARDNSLAKLFF

CDR3 length: 16
J gene: TRBJ2-1
D gene: -
clone size: many
V gene: TRBV18
CDR3 protein: CASSPRGAGNDNEQFF